This T cell receptor (beta chain) stems from a study of cytomegalovirus exposure and HLA in healthy donors. Study-level results: Later analysis identified several of the most significant clusters that appeared linked to common viral pathogens. The study put 150 to 200 TCR beta chains on its list as cytomegalovirus-associated.

A multiplex PCR was run with 60 Vbeta primers and 13 Jbeta primers. TCRdb's table, derived via immunoSEQ multiplex PCR, lists solely in-frame clones and lacks some. The repertoire holds 150,000 or so clones, with about 80% as singletons. Comments on this clone: Its antigen is unknown.

Germline trimming cut 6 bases from V and 5 bases from J; bases unmatched to any gene: 10. In germline, CDR1 is MDHEN, CDR2 SYDVKM. The CDR3 has 14 amino acids. This sequence was found in a man between 18 and 29 years old in good health and CMV-seropositive. The rearrangement joins TRBV28 to TRBJ2-7; 7 nucleotides agree with TRBD1. Material for sequencing was PBMCs. CDR3 sequence (DNA): TGTGCCAGCAGGGTAACAGGGGTGTTCGACGAGCAGTACTTC. Its translation is CASRVTGVFDEQYF.